The rows below give T cell receptor beta chains drawn from one sample of a study of cytomegalovirus exposure and HLA in healthy donors. Clones were read by immunoSEQ multiplex PCR, and TCRdb kept only the in-frame ones, dropping some. The data hold some 180,000 clones, with under 85% observed a single time. The material sequenced was PBMCs. Receptors were obtained from a woman aged 18 to 35 in good health and CMV-seropositive. The CDR3 runs from the conserved cysteine through the conserved F or W. A D gene is named only where the DNA matches it firmly. Some rows have no size entry. The others give once, few or many, or a class for an expanded clone.

J gene: TRBJ1-1; D gene: -; CDR3 length: 17; V gene: TRBV7-2; clone size: -; CDR3 protein: CASSLEPSGLLRTEAFF; CDR3 DNA: TGTGCCAGCAGCTTAGAGCCCTCGGGACTTTTACGCACTGAAGCTTTCTTT
J gene: TRBJ2-1; D gene: -; CDR3 length: 13; V gene: TRBV6-5; clone size: -; CDR3 protein: CASSNDRDYEQFF; CDR3 DNA: TGTGCCAGCAGTAACGACAGGGACTATGAGCAGTTCTTC
J gene: TRBJ2-1; D gene: TRBD2; CDR3 length: 14; V gene: TRBV25-1; clone size: -; CDR3 protein: CASSVAGGAGEQFF; CDR3 DNA: TGTGCCAGCAGTGTAGCGGGGGGCGCGGGGGAGCAGTTCTTC
J gene: TRBJ1-1; D gene: -; CDR3 length: 13; V gene: TRBV7-9; clone size: -; CDR3 protein: CASSFPQGCEAFF; CDR3 DNA: TGTGCCAGCAGCTTTCCGCAGGGCTGTGAAGCTTTCTTT
J gene: TRBJ2-7; D gene: TRBD2; CDR3 length: 18; V gene: TRBV7-9; clone size: -; CDR3 protein: CASSSDGLAGGEYYEQYF; CDR3 DNA: TGTGCCAGCAGCTCAGACGGACTAGCGGGGGGGGAATACTACGAGCAGTACTTC
J gene: TRBJ2-7; D gene: TRBD1; CDR3 length: 14; V gene: TRBV27; clone size: -; CDR3 protein: CASSSLGTGKQQYF; CDR3 DNA: TGTGCCAGCAGTTCACTCGGGACAGGGAAACAGCAGTACTTC
J gene: TRBJ2-3; D gene: -; CDR3 length: 15; V gene: TRBV7-9; clone size: -; CDR3 protein: CASSPMGTYTDTQYF; CDR3 DNA: TGTGCCAGCAGCCCGATGGGGACTTACACAGATACGCAGTATTTT
J gene: TRBJ2-7; D gene: -; CDR3 length: 16; V gene: TRBV4-3; clone size: -; CDR3 protein: CASSQGFSDTDYEQYF; CDR3 DNA: TGCGCCAGCAGCCAGGGATTCTCGGACACCGACTACGAGCAGTACTTC
J gene: TRBJ2-7; D gene: TRBD2; CDR3 length: 16; V gene: TRBV19; clone size: -; CDR3 protein: CASSIAAGEPSYEQYF; CDR3 DNA: TGTGCCAGTAGTATAGCAGCGGGGGAACCCTCCTACGAGCAGTACTTC
J gene: TRBJ2-1; D gene: TRBD2; CDR3 length: 19; V gene: TRBV27; clone size: -; CDR3 protein: CASSPRLAGALSSYNEQFF; CDR3 DNA: TGTGCCAGCAGTCCGAGACTAGCGGGGGCCCTGAGCTCCTACAATGAGCAGTTCTTC
J gene: TRBJ2-2; D gene: -; CDR3 length: 13; V gene: TRBV5-1; clone size: -; CDR3 protein: CASSLRPTGELFF; CDR3 DNA: TGCGCCAGCAGCTTGCGTCCCACCGGGGAGCTGTTTTTT
J gene: TRBJ1-1; D gene: -; CDR3 length: 13; V gene: TRBV4-2; clone size: -; CDR3 protein: CASSQAIASEAFF; CDR3 DNA: TGTGCCAGCAGCCAAGCTATTGCAAGCGAGGCTTTCTTT
J gene: TRBJ2-7; D gene: TRBD2; CDR3 length: 14; V gene: TRBV13; clone size: -; CDR3 protein: CASSFSGGPREQYF; CDR3 DNA: TGTGCCAGCAGCTTTTCGGGGGGGCCCCGCGAGCAGTACTTC
J gene: TRBJ1-2; D gene: -; CDR3 length: 13; V gene: TRBV7-3; clone size: -; CDR3 protein: CASSGLGADGYTF; CDR3 DNA: TGTGCCAGCAGCGGACTGGGAGCGGATGGCTACACCTTC
J gene: TRBJ1-1; D gene: TRBD1; CDR3 length: 14; V gene: TRBV5-1; clone size: -; CDR3 protein: CASSAGTGEGEAFF; CDR3 DNA: TGCGCCAGCAGCGCCGGGACAGGGGAGGGCGAAGCTTTCTTT
J gene: TRBJ2-7; D gene: -; CDR3 length: 12; V gene: TRBV19; clone size: -; CDR3 protein: CAEGGLSYEQYF; CDR3 DNA: TGTGCCGAGGGGGGGCTGTCCTACGAGCAGTACTTC
J gene: TRBJ2-7; D gene: TRBD1; CDR3 length: 15; V gene: TRBV6-5; clone size: -; CDR3 protein: CASSLGDRGRMWQYF; CDR3 DNA: TGTGCCAGCAGTCTTGGGGACAGGGGGCGAATGTGGCAGTACTTC
J gene: TRBJ2-5; D gene: -; CDR3 length: 14; V gene: TRBV7-2; clone size: once; CDR3 protein: CASSLRGTQETQYF; CDR3 DNA: TGTGCCAGCAGCCTCCGGGGAACCCAAGAGACCCAGTACTTC
J gene: TRBJ2-1; D gene: TRBD2; CDR3 length: 15; V gene: TRBV5-3; clone size: -; CDR3 protein: CARSPNPSGVNEQFF; CDR3 DNA: TGTGCCAGAAGCCCCAACCCTAGCGGGGTGAATGAGCAGTTCTTC
J gene: TRBJ2-3; D gene: TRBD2; CDR3 length: 15; V gene: TRBV7-2; clone size: -; CDR3 protein: CASSPGGAVTDTQYF; CDR3 DNA: TGTGCCAGCAGCCCCGGGGGGGCCGTAACAGATACGCAGTATTTT
J gene: TRBJ2-5; D gene: -; CDR3 length: 13; V gene: TRBV23-1; clone size: -; CDR3 protein: CASSNGPPRAQYF; CDR3 DNA: TGCGCCAGCAGTAACGGGCCGCCCAGGGCCCAGTACTTC
J gene: TRBJ2-5; D gene: TRBD2; CDR3 length: 16; V gene: TRBV9; clone size: -; CDR3 protein: CASSVVPSGRQETQYF; CDR3 DNA: TGTGCCAGCAGCGTAGTGCCTAGCGGGAGACAAGAGACCCAGTACTTC
J gene: TRBJ2-7; D gene: TRBD1; CDR3 length: 15; V gene: TRBV11-3; clone size: -; CDR3 protein: CASSQRYRGEYEQYF; CDR3 DNA: TGTGCCAGCAGCCAGAGGTACAGGGGCGAGTACGAGCAGTACTTC
J gene: TRBJ1-4; D gene: TRBD1; CDR3 length: 15; V gene: TRBV5-8; clone size: -; CDR3 protein: CASNTQGVVNEKLFF; CDR3 DNA: TGTGCCAGCAACACGCAGGGGGTGGTTAATGAAAAACTGTTTTTT
J gene: TRBJ1-6; D gene: -; CDR3 length: 13; V gene: TRBV7-2; clone size: -; CDR3 protein: CASSAGRTGTLHF; CDR3 DNA: TGTGCCAGCAGCGCAGGGCGCACCGGTACCCTCCACTTT
J gene: TRBJ2-5; D gene: TRBD1; CDR3 length: 15; V gene: TRBV5-1; clone size: -; CDR3 protein: CASSLEGQAQETQYF; CDR3 DNA: TGCGCCAGCAGCTTGGAGGGACAGGCCCAGGAGACCCAGTACTTC
J gene: TRBJ1-2; D gene: -; CDR3 length: 16; V gene: TRBV15; clone size: -; CDR3 protein: CATSRDRRGANYGYTF; CDR3 DNA: TGTGCCACCAGCAGAGATCGCCGGGGAGCCAACTATGGCTACACCTTC
J gene: TRBJ2-7; D gene: -; CDR3 length: 13; V gene: TRBV11-2; clone size: -; CDR3 protein: CASSLAPYYEQYF; CDR3 DNA: TGTGCCAGCAGCTTAGCCCCCTACTACGAGCAGTACTTC
J gene: TRBJ1-1; D gene: -; CDR3 length: 14; V gene: TRBV4-1; clone size: -; CDR3 protein: CASSPIEGETEAFF; CDR3 DNA: TGCGCCAGCAGCCCAATCGAGGGTGAAACTGAAGCTTTCTTT
J gene: TRBJ1-2; D gene: -; CDR3 length: 13; V gene: TRBV7-9; clone size: -; CDR3 protein: CSSSLPAGYGYTF; CDR3 DNA: TGTTCCAGCAGCTTACCGGCAGGCTATGGCTACACCTTC
J gene: TRBJ1-4; D gene: -; CDR3 length: 14; V gene: TRBV10-3; clone size: -; CDR3 protein: CAIAQVGQDEKLFF; CDR3 DNA: TGTGCCATCGCCCAGGTGGGGCAGGATGAAAAACTGTTTTTT
J gene: TRBJ2-7; D gene: -; CDR3 length: 15; V gene: TRBV11-2; clone size: -; CDR3 protein: CASSARGQGRFEQYF; CDR3 DNA: TGTGCCAGCAGCGCAAGGGGCCAGGGTAGATTCGAGCAGTACTTC
J gene: TRBJ1-1; D gene: -; CDR3 length: 11; V gene: TRBV2; clone size: -; CDR3 protein: CASMQNIEAFF; CDR3 DNA: TGTGCCAGCATGCAGAACATTGAAGCTTTCTTT
J gene: TRBJ1-3; D gene: -; CDR3 length: 17; V gene: TRBV4-3; clone size: -; CDR3 protein: CASSQDPLHLSGNTIYF; CDR3 DNA: TGCGCCAGCAGCCAAGACCCACTACATCTCTCTGGAAACACCATATATTTT
J gene: TRBJ2-1; D gene: -; CDR3 length: 16; V gene: TRBV9; clone size: -; CDR3 protein: CASSPGGGAEYNEQFF; CDR3 DNA: TGTGCCAGCAGCCCCGGCGGCGGAGCGGAGTACAATGAGCAGTTCTTC
J gene: TRBJ2-7; D gene: TRBD1; CDR3 length: 14; V gene: TRBV5-4; clone size: -; CDR3 protein: CASSFGTGAYEQYF; CDR3 DNA: TGTGCCAGCAGCTTCGGGACAGGGGCCTACGAGCAGTACTTC
J gene: TRBJ2-2; D gene: -; CDR3 length: 19; V gene: TRBV21-1; clone size: -; CDR3 protein: CASSKTPERGGHEVGELFF; CDR3 DNA: TGTGCCAGCAGCAAAACGCCGGAGCGGGGGGGCCATGAGGTCGGGGAGCTGTTTTTT
J gene: TRBJ1-2; D gene: -; CDR3 length: 13; V gene: TRBV7-9; clone size: -; CDR3 protein: CASQGGAFYGYTF; CDR3 DNA: TGTGCCAGCCAGGGAGGGGCCTTCTATGGCTACACCTTC
J gene: TRBJ1-1; D gene: -; CDR3 length: 15; V gene: TRBV5-1; clone size: -; CDR3 protein: CASSFSAGGHTEAFF; CDR3 DNA: TGCGCCAGCAGCTTCTCAGCGGGGGGGCACACTGAAGCTTTCTTT
J gene: TRBJ2-3; D gene: TRBD1; CDR3 length: 14; V gene: TRBV7-3; clone size: -; CDR3 protein: CASSSQGTDDTQYF; CDR3 DNA: TGTGCCAGCAGCTCCCAGGGGACAGACGATACGCAGTATTTT
J gene: TRBJ2-7; D gene: -; CDR3 length: 17; V gene: TRBV5-1; clone size: -; CDR3 protein: CASSFRARADPVHEQYF; CDR3 DNA: -
J gene: TRBJ1-6; D gene: -; CDR3 length: 13; V gene: TRBV28; clone size: -; CDR3 protein: CASGGNNNSPLHF; CDR3 DNA: TGTGCCAGCGGGGGGAATAATAATTCACCCCTCCACTTT
J gene: TRBJ2-7; D gene: -; CDR3 length: 12; V gene: TRBV6-5; clone size: -; CDR3 protein: CASSSDSREQYF; CDR3 DNA: TGTGCCAGCAGTTCGGACAGTCGGGAGCAGTACTTC
J gene: TRBJ2-7; D gene: TRBD1; CDR3 length: 13; V gene: TRBV6-1; clone size: -; CDR3 protein: CASSYKGAGEQYF; CDR3 DNA: TGTGCCAGCAGTTATAAGGGGGCAGGCGAGCAGTACTTC
J gene: TRBJ1-5; D gene: -; CDR3 length: 13; V gene: TRBV30; clone size: -; CDR3 protein: CAWRMQGTQPQHF; CDR3 DNA: TGTGCCTGGAGGATGCAGGGCACTCAGCCCCAGCATTTT
J gene: TRBJ2-3; D gene: -; CDR3 length: 13; V gene: TRBV19; clone size: -; CDR3 protein: CASNKDQAGTQYF; CDR3 DNA: TGTGCCAGTAACAAGGATCAGGCGGGTACGCAGTATTTT
J gene: TRBJ2-1; D gene: -; CDR3 length: 16; V gene: TRBV27; clone size: -; CDR3 protein: CASSLSAGLTYNEQFF; CDR3 DNA: TGTGCCAGCAGTTTATCGGCGGGCCTGACCTACAATGAGCAGTTCTTC
J gene: TRBJ2-2; D gene: TRBD2; CDR3 length: 16; V gene: TRBV19; clone size: few; CDR3 protein: CASSTSGGVRTGELFF; CDR3 DNA: TGTGCCAGTAGTACTAGCGGGGGGGTTCGCACCGGGGAGCTGTTTTTT
J gene: TRBJ2-3; D gene: TRBD1; CDR3 length: 14; V gene: TRBV5-8; clone size: -; CDR3 protein: CASSSDRGPKTQYF; CDR3 DNA: TGTGCCAGCAGCTCCGACAGGGGCCCTAAAACGCAGTATTTT
J gene: TRBJ1-2; D gene: -; CDR3 length: 14; V gene: TRBV5-4; clone size: -; CDR3 protein: CASSPGGANYGYTF; CDR3 DNA: TGTGCCAGCAGCCCCGGGGGGGCTAACTATGGCTACACCTTC
J gene: TRBJ1-1; D gene: -; CDR3 length: 15; V gene: TRBV4-1; clone size: once; CDR3 protein: CASSQEEARNTEAFF; CDR3 DNA: TGCGCCAGCAGCCAAGAAGAGGCGAGGAACACTGAAGCTTTCTTT